Shown below are 23 T cell receptor beta chains from a single sample sequenced in a study of a mutant IDH1 vaccine in newly diagnosed glioma. Sequencing used immunoSEQ multiplex PCR; TCRdb keeps in-frame clones, though not all of them. The sample includes tens of thousands of clones, approximately 86% of them seen just once. Time point described: baseline, week 1 (first vaccination visit). Treatment meaning: pre-vaccination baseline after standard-of-care therapy. The sample here was PBMCs, taken from a glioma patient treated with radiotherapy, temozolomide or both. The receptors were gathered from a young man with glioma.

The chain has TRBV6-1 and TRBJ1-6; TRBD1 is a possible D gene (5 bases). CDR3 length: 14 residues. The germline V gene encodes CDR1 MNHNS and CDR2 SASEGT. Trimming cost V 7 bases and J 7 bases, with 14 bases left between them. The CDR3 sequence is CASTPGRENSPLHF. The CDR3, as DNA: TGTGCCAGCACACCGGGACGGGAGAATTCACCCCTCCACTTT.

V and J are TRBV10-3 and TRBJ2-1; 12 bases align to TRBD1. The V and J ends lost 6 bases and 5 bases, in that order; junction bases with no gene match: 11. The CDR3 length is 17 residues. The germline V gene encodes CDR1 ENHRY and CDR2 SYGVKD. Here the CDR3 DNA reads TGTGCCATCAGACGGGACAGGGGGCACGAGCAAGACAATGAGCAGTTCTTC. This translates into CAIRRDRGHEQDNEQFF.

In this sample, this clone turned up once. The chain carries TRBV19 and TRBJ1-6; the D is unclear. Germline CDR1 and CDR2: LNHDA and SQIVND (reference sequence). This CDR3 has 15 residues. V was pared by 7 bases and J by 10 bases, with 20 bases between. In DNA form, the CDR3 reads TGTGCCAGTACCTCTCGGACCTTAAGAGAGTCACCCCTCCACTTT. Translated: CASTSRTLRESPLHF. The full variable domain, its missing parts supplied by reference TRBV19 and TRBJ1-6, is DGGITQSPKYLFRKEGQNVTLSCEQNLNHDAMYWYRQDPGQGLRLIYYSQIVNDFQKGDIAEGYSVSREKKESFPLTVTSAQKNPTAFYLCASTSRTLRESPLHFGNGTRLTVT.

The chain combines TRBV5-1 with TRBJ2-5; 12 positions match TRBD2. The CDR3 totals 15 residues. Trimming cost V 0 bases and J 3 bases; bases outside gene matches: 0. CDR1 is SGHRS, CDR2 YFSETQ, per germline. As DNA, the CDR3 is TGCGCCAGCAGCTTGGGGACTAGCGGGAAAGAGACCCAGTACTTC. As protein: CASSLGTSGKETQYF.

This chain links TRBV5-1 with TRBJ1-5; D gene uncertain. The CDR3 runs to 13 residues. V lost 0 bases to trimming and J lost 0 bases, with 1 base between them. CDR1 and CDR2 (germline): SGHRS, YFSETQ. The CDR3 DNA reads as TGCGCCAGCAGCTTGGATAGCAATCAGCCCCAGCATTTT. This encodes CASSLDSNQPQHF.

The chain carries TRBV19 and TRBJ2-7; the D gene is possibly TRBD2 (5 bases). Germline assignment: CDR1 LNHDA and CDR2 SQIVND (reference sequence). Deletions cut 6 bases from V and 3 bases from J, with 18 bases between. There are 15 residues in the CDR3. CDR3 DNA sequence: TGTGCCAGTAGCCCATCCCCCGGGAATGACTACGAGCAGTACTTC. Protein sequence: CASSPSPGNDYEQYF.

V and J are TRBV7-6 and TRBJ2-3; D unresolved. The CDR3 is made up of 12 amino acids. Trimming took off 5 bases at V and 0 bases at J, with 3 bases between the two ends. Germline V gives CDR1 SGHVS, CDR2 FNYEAQ. CDR3: CASSPSTDTQYF. The CDR3 DNA reads as TGTGCCAGCAGCCCTAGCACAGATACGCAGTATTTT. The full variable domain, with the rest looked up from reference TRBV7-6 and TRBJ2-3, is GAGVSQSPRYKVTKRGQDVALRCDPISGHVSLYWYRQALGQGPEFLTYFNYEAQQDKSGLPNDRFSAERPEGSISTLTIQRTEQRDSAMYRCASSPSTDTQYFGPGTRLTVL.

This rearrangement joins TRBV7-9 to TRBJ1-2, with 7 positions matching TRBD1. The CDR3 is 17 amino acids. Germline V CDR1 and CDR2: SEHNR, FQNEAQ (reference sequence). V was pared by 4 bases and J by 4 bases, with 15 bases of the junction left unmatched. In nucleotides, the CDR3 is TGTGCCAGCAGCTCGATACTGACTGGACAGGACGTCTATGGCTACACCTTC. It yields the protein CASSSILTGQDVYGYTF.

The chain joins TRBV21-1 to TRBJ2-2; the table's TRBD2 call for D was not verified on the DNA. TRBV21-1 is a pseudogene. This CDR3 is 17 amino acids long. The CDR3 here is CASSSGGPGLNTGELFF. DNA for the CDR3: TGTGCCAGCAGCAGCGGTGGACCAGGACTGAACACCGGGGAGCTGTTTTTT.

V usage is TRBV10-3 and J usage is TRBJ2-3, with D tentatively TRBD1 or TRBD2 (5 bases each). CDR3 length: 18 residues. V was clipped by 4 bases and J by 0 bases, with 20 bases between them. Germline CDR1 is ENHRY and CDR2 is SYGVKD. The CDR3 spells CAISGPPGQQTSTDTQYF. For the CDR3, the DNA is TGTGCCATCAGTGGGCCTCCGGGGCAGCAGACTAGCACAGATACGCAGTATTTT.

The chain recombines TRBV11-3 with TRBJ2-3; 8 bases agree with TRBD1. CDR1 and CDR2 (germline): SGHNT, YENEEA. The V gene end was trimmed by 6 bases and the J gene end by 7 bases; junction bases not matched to a gene: 18. This CDR3 contains 17 residues. The CDR3 spells CASSQEHRTGGDYTQYF. The CDR3 nucleotides read TGTGCCAGCAGTCAAGAACACAGAACAGGGGGAGACTATACGCAGTATTTT.

The chain carries TRBV19 and TRBJ1-4; 9 bases fit TRBD1. The length of the CDR3 is 12 residues. V was clipped by 9 bases and J by 7 bases; unmatched bases: 3. The germline V gene encodes CDR1 LNHDA and CDR2 SQIVND (reference sequence). CDR3 coding DNA: TGTGCCAGCCGGGACAGGGTTGAAAAACTGTTTTTT. Its translation is CASRDRVEKLFF.

V usage is TRBV19 and J usage is TRBJ1-5; 7 bases line up with TRBD1. Germline V gene sequence: CDR1 LNHDA, CDR2 SQIVND (reference sequence). V dropped 5 bases and J dropped 0; count of bases not matched to a gene: 4. This CDR3 contains 15 residues. CDR3 sequence reads: CASSAGQASNQPQHF. In nucleotides, the CDR3 is TGTGCCAGTAGTGCCGGACAGGCTAGCAATCAGCCCCAGCATTTT.

The rearrangement joins TRBV7-8 to TRBJ2-2; 8 bases are a match to TRBD1. This CDR3 is built from 16 residues. With V trimmed by 5 bases and J by 2 bases, 7 bases remained unmatched. CDR1 and CDR2 from the germline V gene are SGHVS and FQNEAQ. The CDR3 coding sequence is TGTGCCAGCAGCGCCACGGGACAGGATAACACCGGGGAGCTGTTTTTT. Translation gives CASSATGQDNTGELFF.

This clone was counted a few times. The J gene is TRBJ1-1, the V gene TRBV10-3, with 8 bases identical to TRBD1. This CDR3 has 14 amino acids. From germline, CDR1 is ENHRY and CDR2 SYGVKD. Losses at the gene ends were 4 bases for V and 4 bases for J; bases not matched to a gene: 5. CDR3 region: CAISGRTGGTEAFF. The CDR3 DNA reads TGTGCCATCAGTGGGCGAACAGGGGGCACTGAAGCTTTCTTT.

This clone was picked up a small number of times. The V and J genes are TRBV5-5 and TRBJ2-7, with TRBD1 matching over 8 bases. V shed 4 bases, J shed 2 bases, and the junction held 11 bases outside the gene matches. CDR1 is SGHKS and CDR2 is YYEKEE in the germline V gene (reference sequence). The length of the CDR3 is 16 residues. The CDR3 sequence: CASSLTAGTGTYEQYF. The CDR3 region has the DNA TGTGCCAGCAGCCTCACCGCCGGGACAGGTACCTACGAGCAGTACTTC.

V gene TRBV10-3 combines with J gene TRBJ2-7; TRBD1 aligns across 7 bases. The trim removed 4 bases at V and 3 bases at J, leaving 3 bases unmatched. The CDR3 runs 13 residues. CDR1 and CDR2 from the germline V gene are ENHRY and SYGVKD. Written as DNA, the CDR3 is TGTGCCATCAGTGCAGACAGGGTCTACGAGCAGTACTTC. Amino acids: CAISADRVYEQYF.

The rearrangement links TRBV5-6 to TRBJ2-4; D is undetermined. There are 14 residues in the CDR3. Per the germline V gene, CDR1 is SGHDT and CDR2 is YYEEEE. V lost 1 base to trimming and J lost 0 bases, with 5 bases between them. The CDR3 DNA reads as TGTGCCAGCAGCTTGTTTATAGCCAAAAACATTCAGTACTTC. Its protein is CASSLFIAKNIQYF. The variable domain in full, completed from reference TRBV5-6 and TRBJ2-4, reads DAGVTQSPTHLIKTRGQQVTLRCSPKSGHDTVSWYQQALGQGPQFIFQYYEEEERQRGNFPDRFSGHQFPNYSSELNVNALLLGDSALYLCASSLFIAKNIQYFGAGTRLSVL.

The chain is built from TRBV28 and TRBJ1-1; 8 bases match TRBD1. CDR3 length: 13 residues. Germline values: CDR1 MDHEN, CDR2 SYDVKM. V gave up 7 bases and J gave up 0 bases; unmatched junction bases: 1. The CDR3 coding sequence is TGTGCCAGCAACAGGGGGTTGAACACTGAAGCTTTCTTT. Protein sequence: CASNRGLNTEAFF.

V gene TRBV5-1 combines with J gene TRBJ2-7; 12 bases agree with TRBD1. Per the germline V gene, CDR1 is SGHRS and CDR2 is YFSETQ. Trimming cost V 4 bases and J 4 bases; bases outside gene matches: 9. The CDR3 spans 16 residues. CDR3 protein: CASSGDRGRVLYEQYF. The DNA of the CDR3 is TGCGCCAGCAGCGGGGACAGGGGGCGCGTGTTGTACGAGCAGTACTTC.

This clone was seen only a few times. The J gene is TRBJ2-5, the V gene TRBV10-1, with D unclear. This CDR3 has 14 amino acids. Trimming removed 4 bases at V and 0 bases at J, with 9 bases between. The germline gives CDR1 WNHNN, CDR2 SYGVQD (reference sequence). DNA of the CDR3: TGCGCCAGCAGTGTGGCAGCTAACCAAGAGACCCAGTACTTC. It encodes CASSVAANQETQYF.

The chain employs TRBV11-2 and TRBJ1-5; the D gene is possibly TRBD1 (5 bases). The length of the CDR3 is 14 residues. V lost 1 base and J lost 6, with 10 bases in between. Per the germline V gene, CDR1 is SGHAT and CDR2 is FQNNGV. This CDR3 is CASSLAGLSQPQHF. CDR3 nucleotides: TGTGCCAGCAGCTTAGCAGGGCTGAGTCAGCCCCAGCATTTT.

This clone was counted a single time. The chain is built from TRBV5-1 and TRBJ2-1; 11 bases are shared with TRBD2. CDR1 is SGHRS and CDR2 is YFSETQ in the germline V gene. With 1 base clipped from V and 3 bases from J, the junction kept 3 bases outside the gene matches. The length of the CDR3 is 16 residues. CDR3 nucleotides: TGCGCCAGCAGCTTGCGACTAGCGGGGAACTACAATGAGCAGTTCTTC. Its protein is CASSLRLAGNYNEQFF.